Shown below are 3 T cell receptor beta chains from a single sample sequenced in a study of cytomegalovirus exposure and HLA in healthy donors (dated by TCRdb to about 2017). The method was the immunoSEQ multiplex PCR assay. For the multiplex PCR, a mixture combining 60 forward primers for TCR Vbeta segments and 13 reverse primers for TCR Jbeta segments was used. Entries here come from immuneACCESS through TCRdb and include only in-frame sequences with V and J called. Some clones fail to appear in such tables; in the studies checked, an unresolved V gene covers under half of the shortfall, and the cause of the remainder is unknown. For this sample there are some 200,000 clones; under 85% appear just once. The top ten clonotypes cover 1.7% of the sample. The sequenced sample consisted of PBMCs. The receptors originated from a middle-aged man in good health and CMV-seronegative.

The J gene is TRBJ2-7, the V gene TRBV27, with a possible D match to TRBD2 (6 bases). Germline CDR1 reads MNHEY; CDR2 reads SMNVEV (reference sequence). V gave up 5 bases and J gave up 7 bases, with 9 bases separating them. The CDR3 sequence is 11 residues long. DNA for the CDR3: TGTGCCAGCAGTGGGGACTCGGAGCAGTACTTC. Translation gives CASSGDSEQYF.

This CDR3 is CASNQQGTQETQYF. Written as DNA, the CDR3 is TGTGCCAGCAATCAACAGGGAACCCAAGAGACCCAGTACTTC. The genes are TRBV2 and TRBJ2-5; perhaps TRBD1 as D (6 bases). This CDR3 has 14 residues. Germline V gene lookup returns CDR1 SNHLY and CDR2 FYNNEI. The ends were cut back, 7 bases at V and 1 base at J, with 13 bases in the middle.

The CDR3 here is CSVESNEQFF. The CDR3 DNA sequence: TGCAGCGTTGAGAGTAATGAGCAGTTCTTC. This chain uses TRBV29-1 with TRBJ2-1; no definite D call. Trimming cost V 3 bases and J 7 bases, with 4 bases left between them. The CDR3 is made up of 10 amino acids. CDR1 is SQVTM, CDR2 ANQGSEA, per germline.